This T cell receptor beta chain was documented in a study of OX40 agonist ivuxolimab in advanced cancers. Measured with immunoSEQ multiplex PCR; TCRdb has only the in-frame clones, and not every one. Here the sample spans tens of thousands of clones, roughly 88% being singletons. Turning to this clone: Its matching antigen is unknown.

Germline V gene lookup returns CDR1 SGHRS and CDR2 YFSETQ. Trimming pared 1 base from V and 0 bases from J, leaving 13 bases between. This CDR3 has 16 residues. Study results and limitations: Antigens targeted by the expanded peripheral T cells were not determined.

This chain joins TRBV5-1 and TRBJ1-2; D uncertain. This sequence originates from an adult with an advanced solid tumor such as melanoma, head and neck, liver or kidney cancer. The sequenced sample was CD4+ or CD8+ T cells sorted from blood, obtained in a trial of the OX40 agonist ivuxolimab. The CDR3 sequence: CASSLRLMGSNYGYTF. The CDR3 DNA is TGCGCCAGCAGCTTGCGGTTGATGGGGTCTAACTATGGCTACACCTTC.